The clone carrying this T cell receptor (beta chain) was detected many times. Antigen unknown. The sample belongs to a study of post-analysis software for immune sequencing data. Turning to the study itself: Relapsing-remitting, secondary progressive and progressive-relapsing multiple sclerosis were all included among the disease courses.

Libraries were made from TCR beta cDNA, and they carried unique molecular identifiers. Roughly 510,000 cDNA molecules were recovered from an input of roughly 0.95 to 10 million T cells. TCRdb independently ran MiXCR on the PCR reads; one entry per CDR3 protein. The sample has hundreds of thousands of distinct CDR3 sequences, around 40% seen once. Study results and limitations: Comparison of patients with controls showed roughly five TRBV segments more frequent in patients, TRBV5-6, TRBV5-1 and TRBV20-1 among them. Controls' normalized Chao1 diversity significantly exceeded that of multiple sclerosis patients. F-measure co-clustering was strong for batch-matched samples.

The V gene lost 0 bases and the J gene lost 0 bases, with 4 bases spanning the gap. There are 15 residues in the CDR3. Per the germline V gene, CDR1 is SGHRS and CDR2 is YFSETQ. Sequencing was done on a sample of blood. This chain joins TRBV5-1 and TRBJ2-6; D remains unclear. The sequence came from a girl aged 5 to 17 with multiple sclerosis. CDR3 amino acids: CASSLGGSGANVLTF. The CDR3 nucleotides read TGCGCCAGCAGCTTGGGTGGCTCTGGGGCCAACGTCCTGACTTTC.